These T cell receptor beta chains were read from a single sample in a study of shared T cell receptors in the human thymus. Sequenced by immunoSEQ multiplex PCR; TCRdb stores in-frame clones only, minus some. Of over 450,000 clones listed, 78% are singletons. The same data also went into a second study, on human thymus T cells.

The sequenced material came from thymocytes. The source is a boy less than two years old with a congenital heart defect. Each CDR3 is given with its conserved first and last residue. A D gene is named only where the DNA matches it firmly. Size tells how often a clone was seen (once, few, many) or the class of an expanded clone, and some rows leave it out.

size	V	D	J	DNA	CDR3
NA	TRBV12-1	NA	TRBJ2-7	TGTGCCAGCAGCTTTGCGGGAGTAGCGGGGATATCCTACGAGCAGTACTTC	CASSFAGVAGISYEQYF
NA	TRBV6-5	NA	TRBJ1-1	TGTGCCAGCAGTTACTCGAGAGGAGGGACTGAAGCTTTCTTT	CASSYSRGGTEAFF
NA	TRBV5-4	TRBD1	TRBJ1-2	TGTGCCAGCAGCTCGGGACAGGTCTATGGCTACACCTTC	CASSSGQVYGYTF
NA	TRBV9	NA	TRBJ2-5	TGTGCCAGCAGCGTAGGCCCAGGACAAGCGTCTCAAGAGACCCAGTACTTC	CASSVGPGQASQETQYF
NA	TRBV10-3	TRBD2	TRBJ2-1	TGTGCCATCAGTGAGTCAACTAGCGGGGACTACAATGAGCAGTTCTTC	CAISESTSGDYNEQFF
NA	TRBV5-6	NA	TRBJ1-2	TGTGCCAGCACCTATTCCGGTTTTCCCGCAAATGGCTACACCTTC	CASTYSGFPANGYTF
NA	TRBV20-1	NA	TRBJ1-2	TGCAGTTTAAATGGCTACACCTTC	CSLNGYTF
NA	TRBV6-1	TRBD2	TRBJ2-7	TGTGCCAGCAGTGAAGCTCCGGGACTAGCGGGTCCCTCCTACGAGCAGTACTTC	CASSEAPGLAGPSYEQYF
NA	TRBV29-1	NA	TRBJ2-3	TGCAGCGTTGAAGATCGGCGAGCGGAAGCGCAGTATTTT	CSVEDRRAEAQYF
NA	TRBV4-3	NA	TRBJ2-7	TGCGCCAGCAGCCAAGCTTGGGGACACCGGGGCGACGAGCAGTACTTC	CASSQAWGHRGDEQYF
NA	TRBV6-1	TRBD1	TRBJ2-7	TGTGCCAGCAGGTACCGGGACAGGAGCTACGAGCAGTACTTC	CASRYRDRSYEQYF
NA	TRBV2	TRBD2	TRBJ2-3	TGTGCCAGCAGTGGGGTAGCGGGAGGGCCGCATACGCAGTATTTT	CASSGVAGGPHTQYF
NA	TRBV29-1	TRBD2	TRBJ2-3	TGCAGCGTTTCCCCCTACTGGACTAGCGGGGCCTACTCAGATACGCAGTATTTT	CSVSPYWTSGAYSDTQYF
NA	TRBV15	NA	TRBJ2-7	TGTGCCACCAGCAGAGCCGTGAGGGTAGACCCAACTAGTGAGCAGTACTTC	CATSRAVRVDPTSEQYF
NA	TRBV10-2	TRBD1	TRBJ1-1	TGCGCCAGCCTACAGGGGCACACTGAAGCTTTCTTT	CASLQGHTEAFF
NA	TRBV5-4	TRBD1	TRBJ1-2	TGTGCCAGCAGCTCTCACAGGGGGCCTGAAGGTGGCTACACCTTC	CASSSHRGPEGGYTF
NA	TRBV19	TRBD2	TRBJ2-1	TGTGCCAGTAGTAGGAGCGGGAGCTCCTACAATGAGCAGTTCTTC	CASSRSGSSYNEQFF
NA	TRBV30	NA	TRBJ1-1	TGTGCCTGGAGTGAGGAGGGAGTGGGGAACACTGAAGCTTTCTTT	CAWSEEGVGNTEAFF
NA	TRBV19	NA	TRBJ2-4	TGTGCCAGTAGCGCCGGGGTTGACATTCAGTACTTC	CASSAGVDIQYF
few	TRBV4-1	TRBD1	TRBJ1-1	TGCGCCAGCAGCCAAGAAGGACAGGAAAACACTGAAGCTTTCTTT	CASSQEGQENTEAFF
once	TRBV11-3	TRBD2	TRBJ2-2	TGTGCCAGCAGGAAAAGGCGGGAGATGTACACCGGGGAGCTGTTTTTT	CASRKRREMYTGELFF
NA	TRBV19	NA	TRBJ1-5	TGTGCCAGTAGTATACTGGAGGGTCAGCCCCAGCATTTT	CASSILEGQPQHF
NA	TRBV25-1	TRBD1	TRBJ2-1	TGTGCCAGCACCGGAACCCAGACAGGGCTCAATGAGCAGTTCTTC	CASTGTQTGLNEQFF
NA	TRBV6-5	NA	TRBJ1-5	TGTACCGACAGTAAGCATCAGCCCCAGCATTTT	CTDSKHQPQHF
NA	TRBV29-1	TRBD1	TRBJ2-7	TGCAGCGCCGGGGACAGGGAATCCTACGAGCAGTACTTC	CSAGDRESYEQYF
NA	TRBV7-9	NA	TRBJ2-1	TGTGCCAGCAGCCACACACCCAAAAGTGAGCAGTTCTTC	CASSHTPKSEQFF